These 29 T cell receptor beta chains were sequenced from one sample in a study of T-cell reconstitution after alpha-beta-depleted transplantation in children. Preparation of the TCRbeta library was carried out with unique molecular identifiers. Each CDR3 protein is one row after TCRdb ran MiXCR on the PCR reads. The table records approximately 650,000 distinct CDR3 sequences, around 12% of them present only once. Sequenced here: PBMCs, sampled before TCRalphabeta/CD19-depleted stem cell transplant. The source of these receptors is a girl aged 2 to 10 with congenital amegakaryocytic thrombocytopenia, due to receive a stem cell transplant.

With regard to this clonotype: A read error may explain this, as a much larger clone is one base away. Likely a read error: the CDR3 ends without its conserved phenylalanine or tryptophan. The CDR3 here is CASSQDGQDEQYI. The CDR3 nucleotides are TGTGCCAGCAGCCAAGATGGGCAGGACGAGCAGTACATC. The chain links TRBV7-2 to TRBJ2-7; D unresolved. V lost 5 bases and J 5 bases, leaving 13 bases between the germline ends. CDR1 is SGHTA, CDR2 FQGNSA, per germline. There are 13 residues in the CDR3.

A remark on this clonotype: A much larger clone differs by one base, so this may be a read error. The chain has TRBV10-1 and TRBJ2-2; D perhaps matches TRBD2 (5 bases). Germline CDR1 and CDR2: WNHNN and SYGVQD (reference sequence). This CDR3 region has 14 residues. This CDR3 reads CASSDSSGTGELSF. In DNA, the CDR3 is TGCGCCAGCAGTGACAGCTCGGGCACCGGGGAGCTGTCTTTT.

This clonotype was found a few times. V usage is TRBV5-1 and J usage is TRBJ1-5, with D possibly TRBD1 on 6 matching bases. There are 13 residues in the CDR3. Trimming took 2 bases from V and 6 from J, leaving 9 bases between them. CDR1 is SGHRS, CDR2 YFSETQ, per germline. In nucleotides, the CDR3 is TGCGCCAGCAGCTTACAGGGTCCTCAGCCCCAGCATTTT. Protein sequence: CASSLQGPQPQHF.

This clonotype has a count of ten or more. The CDR3 DNA follows: TGCAGTGCTAGAGATTTATTGACCGGCACAGATACGCAGTATTTT. Its protein is CSARDLLTGTDTQYF. The chain couples TRBV20-1 to TRBJ2-3; D is uncertain. The V and J ends lost 0 bases and 1 base respectively, with 11 bases between them. CDR3 length: 15 amino acids. Germline CDR1 reads DFQATT; CDR2 reads SNEGSKA (reference sequence).

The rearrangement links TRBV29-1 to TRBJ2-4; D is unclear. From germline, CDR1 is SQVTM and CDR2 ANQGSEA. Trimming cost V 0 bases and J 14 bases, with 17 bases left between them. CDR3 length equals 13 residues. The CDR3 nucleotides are TGCAGCGTTGAAGATCATACTGGCAAAATAAAGTACTTC. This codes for CSVEDHTGKIKYF.

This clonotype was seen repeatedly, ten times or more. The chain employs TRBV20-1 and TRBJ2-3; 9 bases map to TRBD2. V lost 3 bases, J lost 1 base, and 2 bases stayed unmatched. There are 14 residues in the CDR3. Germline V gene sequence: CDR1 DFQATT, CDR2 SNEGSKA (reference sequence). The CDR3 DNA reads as TGCAGTGCTAGCCAGCGGGAGGGCACAGATACGCAGTATTTT. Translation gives CSASQREGTDTQYF.

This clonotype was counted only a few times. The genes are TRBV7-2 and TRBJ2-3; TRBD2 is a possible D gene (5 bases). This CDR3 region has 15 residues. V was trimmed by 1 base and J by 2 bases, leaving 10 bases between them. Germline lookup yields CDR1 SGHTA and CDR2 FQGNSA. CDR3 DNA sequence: TGTGCCAGCAGCTTAGTGTGGCGGGCCACAGATACGCAGTATTTT. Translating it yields CASSLVWRATDTQYF.

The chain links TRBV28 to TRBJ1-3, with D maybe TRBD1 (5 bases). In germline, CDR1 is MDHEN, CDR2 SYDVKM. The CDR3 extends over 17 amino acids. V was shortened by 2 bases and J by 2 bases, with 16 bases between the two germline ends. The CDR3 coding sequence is TGTGCCAGCAGTTTACTGGGCAGGGCCGTCACTGGAAACACCATATATTTT. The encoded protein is CASSLLGRAVTGNTIYF.

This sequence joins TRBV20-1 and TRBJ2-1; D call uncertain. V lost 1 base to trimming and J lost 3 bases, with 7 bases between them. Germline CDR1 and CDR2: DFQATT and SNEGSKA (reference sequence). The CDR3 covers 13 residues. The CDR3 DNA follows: TGCAGTGCTAGAGGGATAAACTACAATGAGCAGTTCTTC. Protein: CSARGINYNEQFF.

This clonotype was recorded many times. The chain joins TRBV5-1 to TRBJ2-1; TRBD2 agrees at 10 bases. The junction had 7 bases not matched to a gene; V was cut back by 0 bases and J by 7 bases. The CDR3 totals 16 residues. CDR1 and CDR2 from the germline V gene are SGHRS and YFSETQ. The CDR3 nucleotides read TGCGCCAGCAGCTTGGTACGGACTAGCGGCGGAAATGAGCAGTTCTTC. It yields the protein CASSLVRTSGGNEQFF.

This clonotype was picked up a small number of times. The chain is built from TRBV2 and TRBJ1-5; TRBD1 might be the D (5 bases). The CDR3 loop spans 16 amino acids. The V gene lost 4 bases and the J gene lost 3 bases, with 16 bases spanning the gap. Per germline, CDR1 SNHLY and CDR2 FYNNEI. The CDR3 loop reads CASSGGTPVSNQPQHF. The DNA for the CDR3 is TGTGCCAGCAGTGGAGGGACCCCGGTTTCCAATCAGCCCCAGCATTTT.

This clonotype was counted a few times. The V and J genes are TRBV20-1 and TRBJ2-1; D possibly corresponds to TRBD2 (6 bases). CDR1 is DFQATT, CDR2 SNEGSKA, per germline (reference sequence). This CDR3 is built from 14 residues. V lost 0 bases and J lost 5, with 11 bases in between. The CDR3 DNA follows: TGCAGTGCTAGAGAAGGGCGGGAAAACAATGAGCAGTTCTTC. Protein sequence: CSAREGRENNEQFF.

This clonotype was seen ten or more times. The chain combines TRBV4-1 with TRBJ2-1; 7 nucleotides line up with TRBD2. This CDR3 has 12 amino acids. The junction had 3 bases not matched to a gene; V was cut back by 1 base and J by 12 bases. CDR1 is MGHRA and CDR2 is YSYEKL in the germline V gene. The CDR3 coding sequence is TGCGCCAGCAGCCAAGTAAGCGGGGCGCAGTTCTTC. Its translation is CASSQVSGAQFF.

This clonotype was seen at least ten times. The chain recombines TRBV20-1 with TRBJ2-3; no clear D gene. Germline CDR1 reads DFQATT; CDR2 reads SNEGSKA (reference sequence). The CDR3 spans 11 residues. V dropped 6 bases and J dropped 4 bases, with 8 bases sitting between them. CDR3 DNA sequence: TGCAGTGCCCTTAGGGCAGATACGCAGTATTTT. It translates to CSALRADTQYF.

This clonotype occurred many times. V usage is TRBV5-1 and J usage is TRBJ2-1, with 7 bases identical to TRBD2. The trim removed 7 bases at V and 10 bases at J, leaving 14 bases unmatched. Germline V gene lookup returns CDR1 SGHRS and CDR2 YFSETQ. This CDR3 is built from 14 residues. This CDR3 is CASSGGSGEWEQFF. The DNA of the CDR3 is TGCGCCAGCTCTGGCGGGAGTGGGGAATGGGAGCAGTTCTTC.

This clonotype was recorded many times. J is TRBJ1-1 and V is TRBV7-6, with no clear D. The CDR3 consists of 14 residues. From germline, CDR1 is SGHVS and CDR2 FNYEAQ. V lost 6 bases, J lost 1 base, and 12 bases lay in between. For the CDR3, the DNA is TGTGCCAGCAGGAAAGGGTCGGGGAACACTGAAGCTTTCTTT. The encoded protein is CASRKGSGNTEAFF.

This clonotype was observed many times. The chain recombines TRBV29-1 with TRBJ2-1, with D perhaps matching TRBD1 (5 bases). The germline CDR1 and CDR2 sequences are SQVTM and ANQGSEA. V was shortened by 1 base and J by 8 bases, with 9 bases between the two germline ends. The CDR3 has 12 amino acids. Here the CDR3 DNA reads TGCAGCGTTGAAGGTTCAGGGCATGAGCAGTTCTTC. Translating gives CSVEGSGHEQFF.

Here the CDR3 DNA reads TGTGCCAGCAGCCCCAGACTAGTCTACAATGAGCAGTTCTTC. This sequence encodes CASSPRLVYNEQFF. This chain connects TRBV11-2 to TRBJ2-1; D is perhaps TRBD2 (6 bases). CDR1 SGHAT and CDR2 FQNNGV come from the germline V gene. Trimming removed 5 bases from V and 3 bases from J, with 11 bases in between. CDR3 length equals 14 residues.

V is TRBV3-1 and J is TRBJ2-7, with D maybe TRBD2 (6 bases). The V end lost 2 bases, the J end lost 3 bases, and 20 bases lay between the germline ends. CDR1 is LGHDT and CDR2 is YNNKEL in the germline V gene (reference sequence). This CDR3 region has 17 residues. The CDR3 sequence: CASSQTPILASDYEQYF. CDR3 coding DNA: TGTGCCAGCAGCCAAACCCCAATCTTGGCTAGCGACTACGAGCAGTACTTC.

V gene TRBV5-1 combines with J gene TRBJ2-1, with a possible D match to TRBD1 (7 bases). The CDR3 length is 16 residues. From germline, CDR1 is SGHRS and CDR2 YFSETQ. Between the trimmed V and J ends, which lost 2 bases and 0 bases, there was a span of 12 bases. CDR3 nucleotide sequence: TGCGCCAGCAGCTTTTGGGGGGACAGCTCCTACAATGAGCAGTTCTTC. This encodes CASSFWGDSSYNEQFF.

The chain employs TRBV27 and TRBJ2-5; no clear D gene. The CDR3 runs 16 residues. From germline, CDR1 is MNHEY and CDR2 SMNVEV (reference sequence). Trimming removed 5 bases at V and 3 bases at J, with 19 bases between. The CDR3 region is CASSPIGLEQKETQYF. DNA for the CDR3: TGTGCCAGCAGTCCCATCGGGTTAGAACAAAAAGAGACCCAGTACTTC.

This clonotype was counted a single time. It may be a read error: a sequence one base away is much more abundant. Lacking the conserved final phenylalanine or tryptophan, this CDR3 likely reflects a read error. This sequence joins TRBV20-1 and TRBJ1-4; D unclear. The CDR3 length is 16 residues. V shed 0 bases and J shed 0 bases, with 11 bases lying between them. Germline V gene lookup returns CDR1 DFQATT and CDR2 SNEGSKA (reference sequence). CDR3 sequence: CSARDSDPSTNEKLFS. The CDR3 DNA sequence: TGCAGTGCTAGAGATAGTGACCCCTCAACTAATGAAAAACTGTTTTCT.

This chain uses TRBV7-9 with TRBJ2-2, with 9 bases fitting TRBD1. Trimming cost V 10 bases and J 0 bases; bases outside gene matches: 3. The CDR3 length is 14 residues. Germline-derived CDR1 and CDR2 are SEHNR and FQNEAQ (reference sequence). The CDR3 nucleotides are TGTGCCAACACAGGGGGCGCGAACACCGGGGAGCTGTTTTTT. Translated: CANTGGANTGELFF.

CDR3 protein: CASSETSLEGTNEKLFF. CDR3 bases: TGTGCCAGCAGCGAGACATCCTTGGAGGGAACTAATGAAAAACTGTTTTTT. The chain carries TRBV25-1 and TRBJ1-4; D unresolved. The germline V and J ends were trimmed by 6 bases and 1 base, with 18 bases remaining between them. This CDR3 is built from 17 residues. Germline CDR1 is MGHDK and CDR2 is SYGVNS.

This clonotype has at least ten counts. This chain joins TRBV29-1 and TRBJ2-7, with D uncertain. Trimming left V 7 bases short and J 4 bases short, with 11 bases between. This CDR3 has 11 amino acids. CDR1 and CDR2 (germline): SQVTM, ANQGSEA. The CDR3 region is CSAADWYEQYF. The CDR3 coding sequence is TGCAGCGCGGCCGACTGGTACGAGCAGTACTTC.

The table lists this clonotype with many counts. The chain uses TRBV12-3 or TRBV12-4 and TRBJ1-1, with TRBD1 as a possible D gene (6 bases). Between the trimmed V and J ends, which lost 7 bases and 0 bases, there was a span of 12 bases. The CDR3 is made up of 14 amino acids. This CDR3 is CASTPGAMNTEAFF. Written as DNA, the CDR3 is TGTGCCAGCACCCCGGGGGCCATGAACACTGAAGCTTTCTTT.

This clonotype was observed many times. CDR3 sequence: CASSIRTGPDEQYF. The CDR3 nucleotides are TGCGCCAGCAGCATAAGGACAGGACCGGACGAGCAGTACTTC. The chain employs TRBV5-1 and TRBJ2-7, with TRBD1 identical over 7 bases. Germline-derived CDR1 and CDR2 are SGHRS and YFSETQ. The CDR3 is made up of 14 amino acids. J was trimmed by 5 bases and V by 4 bases; bases with no gene match: 9.

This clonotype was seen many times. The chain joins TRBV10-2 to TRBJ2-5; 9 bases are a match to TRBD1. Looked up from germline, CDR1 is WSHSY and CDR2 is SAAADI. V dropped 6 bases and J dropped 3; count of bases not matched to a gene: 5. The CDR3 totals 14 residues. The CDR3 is CASREDRGKETQYF. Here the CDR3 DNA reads TGCGCCAGCAGGGAGGACAGGGGAAAAGAGACCCAGTACTTC.

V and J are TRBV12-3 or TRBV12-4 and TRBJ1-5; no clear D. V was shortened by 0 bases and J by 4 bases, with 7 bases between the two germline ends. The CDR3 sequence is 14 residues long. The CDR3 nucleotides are TGTGCCAGCAGTTTAGCGCGGGATAATCAGCCCCAGCATTTT. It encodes CASSLARDNQPQHF.